This paragraph reports one TCR beta chain. What this receptor recognizes is not known. The junction does not match germline at one end; this may be a read error. This specimen belongs to a study of EBV T-cell therapy then PD-1 blockade in nasopharyngeal carcinoma (dated by TCRdb to about 2021). CDR1 and CDR2 were assigned from the germline V gene (reference sequence) as MNHEY and SMNVEV. The cysteine opens and the phenylalanine closes a CDR3 of 16 amino acids. Of all the DNA, just the CDR3 is kept, 48 bases in frame from base 1. The sample's treatment or condition label is to be understood as: AdE1-LMPpoly-expanded autologous EBV-specific T-cell therapy followed by anti-PD-1 nivolumab. Genomic DNA was extracted from sorted cells using the Qiagen DNeasy Kit. TCR beta chain deep sequencing was performed on the immunoSEQ platform. The original methods were these. Repertoire data analysis was performed with the immunoSEQ Analyzer software. TCRdb re-hosts the immuneACCESS table, in-frame sequences only. Its copies lack some clones; in the studies checked, an unresolved V gene accounts for under half of them, and the cause for the rest is not known. The V and J calls and the clone size are those of that table, but D and trimming were determined from the DNA. This sample comprises 20,000 to 25,000 clones, under 90% of them detected only once. In total, the top ten clones hold more than 20% of the sample.

Here the chain combines TRBV27 and TRBJ2-7, with TRBD1 perhaps the D gene, on 6 matching bases. The source was CD8+ T cells from blood, collected at day -245 from a patient whose treatment included autologous EBV-specific T cells and nivolumab. The clonotype was recovered from a man aged 35-49 years with nasopharyngeal carcinoma. The sequence in DNA is TGTGCCAACAGTCAATCCTCCGGGACAAGAGCCTACGAGCAGTACTTC. Its protein product is CANSQSSGTRAYEQYF.